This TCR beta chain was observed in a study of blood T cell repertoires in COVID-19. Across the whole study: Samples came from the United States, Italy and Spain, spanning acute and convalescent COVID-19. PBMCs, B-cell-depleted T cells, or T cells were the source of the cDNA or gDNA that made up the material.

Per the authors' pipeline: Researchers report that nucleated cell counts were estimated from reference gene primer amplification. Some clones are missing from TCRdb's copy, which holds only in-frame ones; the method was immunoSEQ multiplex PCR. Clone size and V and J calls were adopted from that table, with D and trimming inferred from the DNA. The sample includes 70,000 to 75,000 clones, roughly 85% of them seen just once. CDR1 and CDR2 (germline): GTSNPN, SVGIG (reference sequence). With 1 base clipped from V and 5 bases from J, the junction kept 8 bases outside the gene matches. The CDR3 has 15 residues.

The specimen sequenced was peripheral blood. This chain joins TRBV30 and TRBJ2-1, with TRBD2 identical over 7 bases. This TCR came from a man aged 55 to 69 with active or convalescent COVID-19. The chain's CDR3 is CAWSGGGGPNNEQFF. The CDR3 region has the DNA TGTGCCTGGAGTGGGGGCGGGGGACCCAACAATGAGCAGTTCTTC.